This passage covers 21 T cell receptor beta chains from one sample sequenced in a study of breast tumors, draining lymph nodes, adjacent tissues. Axillary draining lymph nodes of breast cancer patients supplied the node samples. TCRdb itself ran the multiplex PCR reads through MiXCR, one entry per CDR3 protein. Among about 150,000 distinct CDR3 sequences listed, around 20% were seen once. Sequenced: axillary lymph node tissue. The receptors here all came from a female donor with breast cancer. Some clones in this sample may be carry-over from other donors' samples.

This clonotype occurred many times. The chain carries TRBV3-1 and TRBJ2-7; the match to TRBD2 covers 9 bases. The germline gives CDR1 LGHDT, CDR2 YNNKEL (reference sequence). The CDR3 runs to 14 residues. V lost 1 base and J lost 2; bases outside the gene matches: 0. The CDR3 nucleotides are TGTGCCAGCAGCCAAGTAGCGGGAGCCTACGAGCAGTACTTC. Translation: CASSQVAGAYEQYF.

This clonotype was detected ten times or more. This chain uses TRBV24-1 with TRBJ2-5; 9 bases match TRBD2. This CDR3 contains 17 residues. The V gene's germline CDR1 is KGHDR and CDR2 SFDVKD. V was clipped by 3 bases and J by 4 bases; unmatched bases: 11. For the CDR3, the DNA is TGTGCCACCAGTGATCCCCCGGGGGTAGCGGGAGCAGAGACCCAGTACTTC. Its protein is CATSDPPGVAGAETQYF.

This clonotype was counted at least ten times. The chain combines TRBV11-3 with TRBJ2-7; D not certain. V lost 1 base and J lost 7, with 5 bases in between. CDR1 is SGHNT and CDR2 is YENEEA in the germline V gene. The length of the CDR3 is 11 residues. CDR3 DNA: TGTGCCAGCAGCTTAGCTGTGGAGCAGTACTTC. As protein: CASSLAVEQYF.

This clonotype was detected only a few times. The V gene is TRBV6-2 or TRBV6-3, the J gene TRBJ1-3, with a weak D call TRBD1 (6 bases). The CDR3 loop spans 15 amino acids. Germline V gene lookup returns CDR1 MNHEY and CDR2 SVGEGT. Trimming took off 2 bases at V and 4 bases at J, with 12 bases between the two ends. In nucleotides, the CDR3 is TGTGCCAGCAGTTACCCCCCAGGGACAGGAAACACCATATATTTT. Translating gives CASSYPPGTGNTIYF.

About this clonotype itself: An end of the junction differs from the germline gene, which may be a read error. V usage is TRBV11-2 and J usage is TRBJ2-1; the D call may be TRBD1 or TRBD2 (5 bases each). This CDR3 spans 15 amino acids. From germline, CDR1 is SGHAT and CDR2 FQNNGV. CDR3 loop: CASNLKGDLHNEQFF. The CDR3 nucleotides read TGTGCCAGCAACTTAAAAGGGGACCTTCACAATGAGCAGTTCTTC.

This clonotype appeared many times. This chain joins TRBV7-8 and TRBJ2-7, with D perhaps TRBD2 (6 bases). The V end lost 5 bases, the J end lost 5 bases, and 13 bases lay between the germline ends. The CDR3 covers 13 residues. The germline gives CDR1 SGHVS, CDR2 FQNEAQ. DNA of the CDR3: TGTGCCAGCAGCCTTAGCGGAAGAGACGAGCAGTACTTC. This sequence encodes CASSLSGRDEQYF.

As regards this clonotype: A much larger clone is a single base away; this may be a read error. V is TRBV6-5 and J is TRBJ2-2; 10 bases line up with TRBD2. CDR3 length equals 15 residues. Germline CDR1 is MNHEY and CDR2 is SVGAGI. The CDR3: CTSRTAGGYTGELFF. The DNA for the CDR3 is TGTACCAGCAGAACAGCGGGAGGGTACACCGGGGAGCTGTTTTTT.

This clonotype was seen ten or more times. The chain has TRBV11-3 and TRBJ2-5; tentative D call: TRBD1 (5 bases). The CDR3 is made up of 17 amino acids. Germline lookup yields CDR1 SGHNT and CDR2 YENEEA. V was shortened by 6 bases and J by 0 bases, with 20 bases between the two germline ends. CDR3 sequence (DNA): TGTGCCAGCAGTCCCAACGCAGGGCTGGGGTACCAAGAGACCCAGTACTTC. This translates into CASSPNAGLGYQETQYF.

Comments on this clonotype: Possible read error: a much larger clone is one base away. CDR3 protein: CASSNQSQHF. The CDR3 DNA reads TGTGCCAGCAGTAATCAGTCCCAGCATTTT. This chain joins TRBV12-3 or TRBV12-4 and TRBJ1-5, with D hard to call. This CDR3 is 10 amino acids long.

A word on this clonotype: One junction end disagrees with the germline gene, perhaps due to a read error. This rearrangement joins TRBV24-1 to TRBJ1-2; 9 positions agree with TRBD1. This CDR3 contains 14 residues. Germline CDR1 reads KGHDR; CDR2 reads SFDVKD. The CDR3 nucleotides read TGTGCCTCCAGTGACCCGGGACAGGGATTTGGCTACACCTTC. It encodes CASSDPGQGFGYTF.

The table lists this clonotype with many counts. The rearrangement joins TRBV6-5 to TRBJ2-1; 10 nucleotides agree with TRBD1. Germline-derived CDR1 and CDR2 are MNHEY and SVGAGI. This CDR3 has 14 residues. The V segment lost 7 bases and the J segment 5 bases; nucleotides outside the gene matches: 5. The CDR3 DNA reads as TGTGCCAGCACTGGGACAGGGGTAAACAATGAGCAGTTCTTC. Amino acids: CASTGTGVNNEQFF.

This sequence joins TRBV12-3 or TRBV12-4 and TRBJ2-4; the match to TRBD1 covers 9 bases. V trimming: 6 bases; J trimming: 1 base; junction bases outside the gene matches: 7. The length of the CDR3 is 16 residues. CDR3 in amino acids: CASRPPGTGAKNIQYF. CDR3 DNA sequence: TGTGCCAGCAGGCCTCCCGGGACAGGGGCCAAAAACATTCAGTACTTC.

This clonotype was counted at least ten times. V usage is TRBV29-1 and J usage is TRBJ2-7, with TRBD1 identical over 8 bases. CDR1 SQVTM and CDR2 ANQGSEA come from the germline V gene. The CDR3 contains 12 residues. V lost 3 bases and J lost 5; bases outside the gene matches: 3. The CDR3 DNA sequence: TGCAGCGTTGACAGGGGGCGGAACGAGCAGTACTTC. It specifies CSVDRGRNEQYF.

Worth noting for this clonotype: A read error is possible here, since a much larger clone lies one base away. This chain uses TRBV2 with TRBJ1-5, with 7 nucleotides matching TRBD1. The junction had 9 bases not matched to a gene; V was cut back by 8 bases and J by 8 bases. This CDR3 has 13 amino acids. Germline CDR1 SNHLY, CDR2 FYNNEI. The DNA for the CDR3 is TGTGCCAGCGGTGTTAACAGGGGAGAGCCCCAGCATTTT. The encoded protein is CASGVNRGEPQHF.

This clonotype was picked up many times. This chain's CDR3 is CATRGEYNEQFF. The CDR3 DNA sequence: TGTGCCACCAGAGGGGAATACAATGAGCAGTTCTTC. V is TRBV24-1 and J is TRBJ2-1, with D tentatively TRBD1 (5 bases). CDR1 and CDR2 (germline): KGHDR, SFDVKD. The CDR3 sequence is 12 residues long. With 7 bases removed from V and 4 bases from J, the gap between germline ends came to 7 bases.

This clonotype was observed at least ten times. This sequence joins TRBV5-6 and TRBJ1-5, with a tentative D call TRBD1 (6 bases). The CDR3 has 15 residues. Germline loops: CDR1 SGHDT, CDR2 YYEEEE. V was shortened by 2 bases and J by 4 bases, with 13 bases between the two germline ends. CDR3 in amino acids: CASSLRGSLNQPQHF. CDR3 coding DNA: TGTGCCAGCAGCTTAAGGGGGTCCCTTAATCAGCCCCAGCATTTT.

In this sample, this clonotype turned up many times. The chain has TRBV28 and TRBJ2-7; 12 positions agree with TRBD1. CDR3 length: 14 residues. J gave up 9 bases and V 5 bases, and 8 bases lay outside the gene matches. The germline gives CDR1 MDHEN, CDR2 SYDVKM. CDR3 protein: CASSRDRGLGGQYF. CDR3 bases: TGTGCCAGCAGTAGGGACAGGGGGCTCGGTGGGCAGTACTTC.

This clonotype was detected ten times or more. The rearrangement joins TRBV10-3 to TRBJ2-1; unclear D gene. V lost 2 bases, J lost 6 bases, and 8 bases lay in between. This CDR3 comprises 13 residues. Germline-derived CDR1 and CDR2 are ENHRY and SYGVKD. This chain's CDR3 is CAISEETANEQFF. The DNA for the CDR3 is TGTGCCATCAGTGAGGAGACCGCCAATGAGCAGTTCTTC.

This clonotype occurred once. The rearrangement uses TRBV19 and TRBJ2-4; a weak D match, TRBD2 (7 bases). This CDR3 has 17 residues. Germline V gene sequence: CDR1 LNHDA, CDR2 SQIVND (reference sequence). V gave up 3 bases and J gave up 2 bases, with 17 bases separating them. The CDR3 spells CASSIQGRGSSKNIQYF. The CDR3 DNA reads TGTGCCAGTAGTATTCAGGGGCGCGGGAGCTCCAAAAACATTCAGTACTTC. Based on the CDR3 plus reference TRBV19 and TRBJ2-4, the full variable domain is DGGITQSPKYLFRKEGQNVTLSCEQNLNHDAMYWYRQDPGQGLRLIYYSQIVNDFQKGDIAEGYSVSREKKESFPLTVTSAQKNPTAFYLCASSIQGRGSSKNIQYFGAGTRLSVL.

The chain carries TRBV4-3 and TRBJ1-1; no clear D gene. The CDR3 totals 15 residues. The germline V and J ends were trimmed by 0 bases and 1 base, with 9 bases remaining between them. The germline V gene has CDR1 LGHNA and CDR2 YSLEER. In DNA form, the CDR3 reads TGCGCCAGCAGCCAAGATCGTTGGAGGAACACTGAAGCTTTCTTT. This gives the protein CASSQDRWRNTEAFF.

This clonotype was observed many times. The V and J genes are TRBV6-2 or TRBV6-3 and TRBJ1-3; the match to TRBD1 covers 7 bases. The V segment lost 6 bases and the J segment 0 bases; nucleotides outside the gene matches: 5. The CDR3 length is 15 residues. Germline V gene data show CDR1 as MNHEY and CDR2 as SVGEGT. This CDR3 reads CASSRGQVSGNTIYF. The CDR3 DNA sequence: TGTGCCAGCAGCCGTGGACAGGTCTCTGGAAACACCATATATTTT.